Each of the 12 T cell receptor beta chains below was sequenced from the same sample in a study of shared clonotypes between healthy human individuals. TCRdb keeps only in-frame clones here, not all; method: immunoSEQ multiplex PCR. The table records approximately 640,000 clones, about three quarters of them present only once. Sequencing was done on a sample of memory CD4+ T cells sorted from blood. The subset was: CD45RA-negative fraction. The source of these receptors is a woman in her 30s in good health.

This clone has a count of ten or more. The V gene is TRBV28, the J gene TRBJ1-5, with 7 bases that match TRBD1. The CDR3 runs 15 residues. Trimming removed 5 bases from V and 5 bases from J; junction bases left unmatched: 9. Germline V gives CDR1 MDHEN, CDR2 SYDVKM. CDR3: CASSPQTGSYQPQHF. For the CDR3, the DNA is TGTGCCAGCAGTCCCCAGACAGGGTCCTATCAGCCCCAGCATTTT. Complete variable domain (other parts from reference TRBV28 and TRBJ1-5): DVKVTQSSRYLVKRTGEKVFLECVQDMDHENMFWYRQDPGLGLRLIYFSYDVKMKEKGDIPEGYSVSREKKERFSLILESASTNQTSMYLCASSPQTGSYQPQHFGDGTRLSIL.

The count of this clone is one. This rearrangement joins TRBV7-7 to TRBJ2-7; 13 nucleotides align to TRBD2. Per the germline V gene, CDR1 is SSHAT and CDR2 is FNYEAQ (reference sequence). V gave up 4 bases and J gave up 5 bases; unmatched junction bases: 5. The CDR3 runs to 15 residues. CDR3 protein: CASSSGLAGAHEQYF. The CDR3 DNA is TGTGCCAGCAGCTCAGGACTAGCGGGAGCCCACGAGCAGTACTTC.

This clone was observed once. This chain joins TRBV6-5 and TRBJ1-1; TRBD1 matches at 8 bases. Germline values: CDR1 MNHEY, CDR2 SVGAGI. The trim removed 7 bases at V and 6 bases at J, leaving 7 bases unmatched. CDR3 length equals 13 residues. For the CDR3, the DNA is TGTGCCAGCAACGACAGGGGTGCTGCTGAAGCTTTCTTT. As protein: CASNDRGAAEAFF.

This clone was counted a single time. The CDR3 DNA is TGTGCCAGCAGTTACTCGAGTAGCGGGAGCAACGAGCAGTACTTC. Residues: CASSYSSSGSNEQYF. The chain combines TRBV6-5 with TRBJ2-7, with TRBD2 matching over 9 bases. The CDR3 length is 15 residues. Trimming took 0 bases from V and 5 from J; bases not matched to a gene: 5. Germline CDR1 and CDR2: MNHEY and SVGAGI.

The chain couples TRBV4-2 to TRBJ2-7, with unresolved D. Trimming cost V 5 bases and J 10 bases, with 21 bases left between them. The CDR3 length is 14 residues. Germline values: CDR1 LGHNA, CDR2 YNFKEQ. The CDR3 reads CASSFPGYDPLQYF. The CDR3 DNA sequence: TGTGCCAGCAGCTTCCCGGGCTACGACCCCCTACAGTACTTC.

The rearrangement joins TRBV7-9 to TRBJ2-7; no definite D call. This CDR3 spans 13 amino acids. V lost 1 base to trimming and J lost 2 bases, with 6 bases between them. Per the germline V gene, CDR1 is SEHNR and CDR2 is FQNEAQ (reference sequence). The CDR3 here is CASSLDSTYEQYF. For the CDR3, the DNA is TGTGCCAGCAGCTTAGACAGTACCTACGAGCAGTACTTC.

On this clone: The junction shows a germline mismatch at one end, possibly a read error. The rearrangement links TRBV4-1 to TRBJ1-5; D possibly corresponds to TRBD1 (5 bases). Germline V gives CDR1 MGHRA, CDR2 YSYEKL. The CDR3 has 14 amino acids. CDR3 amino acids: CASSSLGGDQPQHF. CDR3 DNA sequence: TGTGCCAGCAGCTCCCTCGGGGGGGATCAGCCCCAGCATTTT.

This clone was seen at least ten times. This CDR3 is also generated by other DNA sequences in the sample. As DNA, the CDR3 is TGTGCCAGCAGCCGGGGATCGAACTACGAGCAGTACTTC. Its translation: CASSRGSNYEQYF. The chain carries TRBV11-2 and TRBJ2-7, with D perhaps TRBD2 (5 bases). Germline V gene sequence: CDR1 SGHAT, CDR2 FQNNGV. The CDR3 spans 13 residues. V dropped 5 bases and J dropped 3 bases, with 11 bases sitting between them.

As for this clone: In the same sample, other DNA sequences code for this CDR3. The chain combines TRBV6-4 with TRBJ2-1; D might be TRBD2 (5 bases). This CDR3 comprises 13 residues. V was cut by 6 bases and J by 5 bases, with 11 bases left in between. Germline assignment: CDR1 MRHNA and CDR2 SNTAGT. CDR3 coding DNA: TGTGCCAGCAGCGTTGGGAGAGACAATGAGCAGTTCTTC. This gives the protein CASSVGRDNEQFF.

The CDR3 sequence is CSVDQDRTAFF. In DNA form, the CDR3 reads TGCAGCGTAGACCAGGACCGTACCGCTTTCTTT. The chain employs TRBV29-1 and TRBJ1-1; D is uncertain. The germline CDR1 and CDR2 sequences are SQVTM and ANQGSEA. There are 11 residues in the CDR3. V lost 6 bases and J lost 11, with 16 bases in between.

The genes are TRBV19 and TRBJ1-5, with a possible D match to TRBD1 (6 bases). Trimming pared 7 bases from V and 2 bases from J, leaving 12 bases between. The germline gives CDR1 LNHDA, CDR2 SQIVND (reference sequence). This CDR3 spans 14 amino acids. CDR3: CASTGGRGNQPQHF. The CDR3 DNA reads TGTGCCAGTACGGGGGGCAGAGGCAATCAGCCCCAGCATTTT.

As regards this clone: At one end, the junction sequence differs from germline, possibly due to a read error. This sequence joins TRBV18 and TRBJ2-7, with D uncertain. This CDR3 has 12 residues. Germline CDR1 reads KGHSH; CDR2 reads LQKENI. CDR3 coding DNA: TGTGCCAGCTCCCCACAACACTACGAGCAGTACTTC. It codes for CASSPQHYEQYF.